The clone carrying this TCR beta chain appeared once. V was pared by 4 bases and J by 4 bases, with 7 bases of the junction left unmatched. The CDR3 loop spans 16 amino acids. Germline CDR1 LGHNA, CDR2 YNFKEQ. Using immunoSEQ multiplex PCR, the repertoire was profiled, and TCRdb retains in-frame clones only, with some absent. The sample consists of around 420,000 clones, approximately 91% of them appearing once. The data were taken from a study of blood T cell repertoires in COVID-19. Sequenced sample: PBMCs or T cells enriched from blood (not recorded which). This sequence was found in a woman aged 40 to 50 with acute COVID-19. The V and J genes are TRBV4-2 and TRBJ2-5; 12 nucleotides align to TRBD2. The CDR3 sequence is CASSLKLAGGGETQYF. The CDR3 region has the DNA TGTGCCAGCAGCCTAAAACTAGCGGGGGGTGGAGAGACCCAGTACTTC.